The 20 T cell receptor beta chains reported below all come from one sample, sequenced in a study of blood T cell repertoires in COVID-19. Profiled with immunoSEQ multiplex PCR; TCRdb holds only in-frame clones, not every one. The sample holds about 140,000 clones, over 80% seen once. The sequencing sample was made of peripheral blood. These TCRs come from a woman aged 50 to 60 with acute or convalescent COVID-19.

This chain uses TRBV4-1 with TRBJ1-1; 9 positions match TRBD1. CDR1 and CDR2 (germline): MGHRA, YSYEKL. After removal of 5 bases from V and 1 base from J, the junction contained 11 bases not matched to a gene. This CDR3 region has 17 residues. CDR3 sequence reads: CASSSFPRTGENTEAFF. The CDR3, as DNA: TGCGCCAGCAGCTCCTTTCCAAGGACAGGGGAGAACACTGAAGCTTTCTTT.

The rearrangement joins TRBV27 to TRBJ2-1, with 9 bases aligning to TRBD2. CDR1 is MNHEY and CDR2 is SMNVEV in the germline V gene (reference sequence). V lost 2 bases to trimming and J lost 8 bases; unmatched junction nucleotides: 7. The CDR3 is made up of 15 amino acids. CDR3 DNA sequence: TGTGCCAGCAGTTTAAGTAGCGGGAGTGGGTATGAGCAGTTCTTC. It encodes CASSLSSGSGYEQFF.

The CDR3 coding sequence is TGTGCCAGCAGCTTTGGGGGGGCCTTGAATGAGCAGTTCTTC. Its protein product is CASSFGGALNEQFF. The chain uses TRBV7-2 and TRBJ2-1; maybe TRBD2 (7 bases). The CDR3 loop spans 14 amino acids. V lost 3 bases and J 7 bases, leaving 13 bases between the germline ends. CDR1 is SGHTA and CDR2 is FQGNSA in the germline V gene.

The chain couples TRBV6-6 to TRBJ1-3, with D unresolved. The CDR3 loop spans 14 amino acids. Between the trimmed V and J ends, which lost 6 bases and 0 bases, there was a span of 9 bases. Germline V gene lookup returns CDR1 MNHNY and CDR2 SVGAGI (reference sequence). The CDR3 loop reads CASRTLYSGNTIYF. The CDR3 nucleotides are TGTGCCAGCAGGACACTTTACTCTGGAAACACCATATATTTT.

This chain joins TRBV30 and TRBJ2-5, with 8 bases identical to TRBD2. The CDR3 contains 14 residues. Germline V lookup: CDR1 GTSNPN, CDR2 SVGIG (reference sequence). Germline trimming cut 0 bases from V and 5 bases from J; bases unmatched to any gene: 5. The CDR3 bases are TGTGCCTGGAGTGTAGCGGGAGTTCGGGAGACCCAGTACTTC. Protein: CAWSVAGVRETQYF.

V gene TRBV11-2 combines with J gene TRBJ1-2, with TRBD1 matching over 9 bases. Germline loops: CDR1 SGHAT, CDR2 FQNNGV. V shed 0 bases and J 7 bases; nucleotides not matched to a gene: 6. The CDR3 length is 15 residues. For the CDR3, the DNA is TGTGCCAGCAGCTTAGAGACAGGGGGAGCGGTTGGCTACACCTTC. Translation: CASSLETGGAVGYTF.

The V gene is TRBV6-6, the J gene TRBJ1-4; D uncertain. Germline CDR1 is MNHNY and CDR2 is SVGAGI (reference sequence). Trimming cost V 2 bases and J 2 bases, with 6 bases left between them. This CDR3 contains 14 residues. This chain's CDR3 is CASSYGRTNEKLFF. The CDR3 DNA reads TGTGCCAGCAGTTACGGCAGGACTAATGAAAAACTGTTTTTT.

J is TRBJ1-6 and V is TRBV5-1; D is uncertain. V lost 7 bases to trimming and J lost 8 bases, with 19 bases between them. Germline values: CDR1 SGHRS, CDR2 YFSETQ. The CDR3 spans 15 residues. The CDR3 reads CASGPGSPGDSPLHF. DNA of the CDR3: TGCGCCAGCGGACCGGGATCACCGGGAGATTCACCCCTCCACTTT.

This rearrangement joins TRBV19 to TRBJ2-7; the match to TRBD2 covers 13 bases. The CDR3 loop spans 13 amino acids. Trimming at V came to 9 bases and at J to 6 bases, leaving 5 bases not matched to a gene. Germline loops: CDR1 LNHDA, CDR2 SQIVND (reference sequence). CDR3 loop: CASKLAGGLEQYF. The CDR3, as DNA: TGTGCCAGCAAACTAGCGGGGGGGCTCGAGCAGTACTTC.

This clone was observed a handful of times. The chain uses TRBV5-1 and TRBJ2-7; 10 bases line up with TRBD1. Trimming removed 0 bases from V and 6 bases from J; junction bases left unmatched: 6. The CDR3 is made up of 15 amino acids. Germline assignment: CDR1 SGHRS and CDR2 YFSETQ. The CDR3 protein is CASSLELGTGAEQYF. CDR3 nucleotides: TGCGCCAGCAGCTTGGAGTTAGGGACAGGGGCCGAGCAGTACTTC.

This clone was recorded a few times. CDR3 region: CASSTRNSYEQYF. CDR3 nucleotide sequence: TGTGCCAGCAGCACCAGGAATTCCTACGAGCAGTACTTC. This chain uses TRBV5-6 with TRBJ2-7; D remains unclear. This CDR3 comprises 13 residues. The germline gives CDR1 SGHDT, CDR2 YYEEEE. Trimming shortened V by 4 bases and J by 1 base, and 9 bases separated the two germline ends.

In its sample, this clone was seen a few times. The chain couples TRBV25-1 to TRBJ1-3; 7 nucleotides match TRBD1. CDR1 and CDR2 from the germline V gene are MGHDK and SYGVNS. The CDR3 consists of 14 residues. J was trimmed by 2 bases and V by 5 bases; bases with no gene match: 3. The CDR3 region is CASSRGTAGNTIYF. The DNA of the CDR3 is TGTGCCAGCAGTCGAGGGACAGCTGGAAACACCATATATTTT.

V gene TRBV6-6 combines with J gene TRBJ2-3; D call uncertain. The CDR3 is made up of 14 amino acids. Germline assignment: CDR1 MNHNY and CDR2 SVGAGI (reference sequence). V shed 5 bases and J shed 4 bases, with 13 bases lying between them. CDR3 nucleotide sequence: TGTGCCAGCAGTACTGAACTAAAACCAGATACGCAGTATTTT. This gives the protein CASSTELKPDTQYF.

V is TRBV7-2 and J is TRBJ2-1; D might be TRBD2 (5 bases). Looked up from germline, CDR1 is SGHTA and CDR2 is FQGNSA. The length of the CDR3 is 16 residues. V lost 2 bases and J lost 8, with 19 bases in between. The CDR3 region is CASSLTRPSMSDEQFF. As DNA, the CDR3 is TGTGCCAGCAGCTTAACTAGACCGTCGATGTCGGATGAGCAGTTCTTC.

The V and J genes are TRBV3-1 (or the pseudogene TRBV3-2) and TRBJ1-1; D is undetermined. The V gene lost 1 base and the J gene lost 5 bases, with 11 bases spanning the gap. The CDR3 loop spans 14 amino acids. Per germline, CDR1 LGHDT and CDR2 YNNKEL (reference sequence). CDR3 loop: CASSQAYGSTEAFF. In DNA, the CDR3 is TGTGCCAGCAGCCAAGCCTACGGTTCGACTGAAGCTTTCTTT.

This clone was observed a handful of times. CDR3 sequence: CASGNGLASYEQYF. The CDR3 DNA reads TGTGCCAGCGGTAATGGACTGGCCTCCTACGAGCAGTACTTC. The genes are TRBV5-6 and TRBJ2-7, with D perhaps TRBD2 (5 bases). Trimming removed 7 bases at V and 0 bases at J, with 14 bases between. Germline CDR1 and CDR2: SGHDT and YYEEEE. The CDR3 has 14 residues.

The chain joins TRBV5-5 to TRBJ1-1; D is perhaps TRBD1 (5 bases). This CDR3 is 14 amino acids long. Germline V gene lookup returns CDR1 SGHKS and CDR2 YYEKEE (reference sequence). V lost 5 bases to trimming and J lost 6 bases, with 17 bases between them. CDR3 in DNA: TGTGCCAGCAGTTTTCCCAGGGTGCGAGCTGAAGCTTTCTTT. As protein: CASSFPRVRAEAFF.

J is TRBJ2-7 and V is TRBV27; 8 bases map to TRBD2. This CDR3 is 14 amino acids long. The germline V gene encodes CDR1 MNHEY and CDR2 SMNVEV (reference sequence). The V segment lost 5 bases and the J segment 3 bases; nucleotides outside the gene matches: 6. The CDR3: CASSRRTSLYEQYF. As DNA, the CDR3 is TGTGCCAGCAGTCGACGGACTAGCCTCTACGAGCAGTACTTC.

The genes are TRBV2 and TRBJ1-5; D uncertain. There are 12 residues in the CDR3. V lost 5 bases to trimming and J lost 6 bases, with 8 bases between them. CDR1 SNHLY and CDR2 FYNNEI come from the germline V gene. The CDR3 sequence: CASSKGSQPQHF. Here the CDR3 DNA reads TGTGCCAGCAGTAAAGGGAGTCAGCCCCAGCATTTT.

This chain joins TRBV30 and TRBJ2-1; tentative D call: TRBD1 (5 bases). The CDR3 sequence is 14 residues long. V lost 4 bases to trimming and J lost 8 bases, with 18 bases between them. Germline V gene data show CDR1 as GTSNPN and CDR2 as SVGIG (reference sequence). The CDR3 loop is CAWKRAGIGDEQFF. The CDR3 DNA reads TGTGCCTGGAAGAGAGCAGGGATAGGAGATGAGCAGTTCTTC.